This T cell receptor beta chain appears in the sequencing data of a study of blood T cell repertoires in COVID-19. The CDR3 contains 15 residues. V was clipped by 1 base and J by 5 bases; unmatched bases: 4. The V gene's germline CDR1 is LGHDT and CDR2 YNNKEL (reference sequence). In the original workflow: Scientists estimated how many nucleated cells there were by amplifying reference gene primers. Clones were read by immunoSEQ multiplex PCR, and TCRdb kept only the in-frame ones, dropping some. V, J and clone size reflect that table, while D and trimming were determined from the DNA. The sample lists roughly 200,000 clones; under 90% were seen once.

Sequencing input: peripheral blood. The V and J genes are TRBV3-1 (or the pseudogene TRBV3-2) and TRBJ2-3; 9 bases agree with TRBD2. The clonotype comes from a woman aged 80 or over with active or convalescent COVID-19. The DNA of the CDR3 is TGTGCCAGCAGCCAAGTGGCGGGAGGGAGAGATACGCAGTATTTT. Translated: CASSQVAGGRDTQYF.